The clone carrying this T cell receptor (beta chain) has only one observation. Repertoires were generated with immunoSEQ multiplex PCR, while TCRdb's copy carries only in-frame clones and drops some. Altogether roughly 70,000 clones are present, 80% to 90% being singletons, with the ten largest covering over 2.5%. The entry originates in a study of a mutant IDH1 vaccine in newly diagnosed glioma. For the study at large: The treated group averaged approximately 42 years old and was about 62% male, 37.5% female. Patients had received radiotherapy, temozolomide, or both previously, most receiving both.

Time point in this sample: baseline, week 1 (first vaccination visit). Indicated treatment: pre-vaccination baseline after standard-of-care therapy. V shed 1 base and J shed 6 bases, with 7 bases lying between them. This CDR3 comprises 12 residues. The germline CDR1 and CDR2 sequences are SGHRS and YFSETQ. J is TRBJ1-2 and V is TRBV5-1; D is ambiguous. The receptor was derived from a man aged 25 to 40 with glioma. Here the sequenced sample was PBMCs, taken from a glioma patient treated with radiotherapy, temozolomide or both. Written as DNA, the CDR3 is TGCGCCAGCAGCTTGTCGGGGAATGGCTACACCTTC. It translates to CASSLSGNGYTF.